This entry concerns a single TCR beta chain. Its antigen is unidentified. The PCR used 60 Vbeta and 13 Jbeta primers. Profiled with immunoSEQ multiplex PCR; TCRdb holds only in-frame clones, not every one. The sample contains about 120,000 clones, about two thirds of which appear only once. Germline V gene lookup returns CDR1 SQVTM and CDR2 ANQGSEA. The CDR3 runs to 15 residues. Trimming at V came to 3 bases and at J to 0 bases, leaving 5 bases not matched to a gene. This record belongs to a study of cytomegalovirus exposure and HLA in healthy donors. Turning to the study itself: Researchers previously reported finding some 110 million unique TCR beta sequences from about 170 million T cells.

Study conclusions and caveats: Confirmation was obtained in vitro that a few CMV-associated chains are specific for CMV antigens. Cytomegalovirus status was reportedly diagnosed by the classifier with high specificity and sensitivity.

The specimen sequenced was PBMCs. V usage is TRBV29-1 and J usage is TRBJ2-3; 8 bases map to TRBD1. The TCR was taken from a woman between 35 and 50 years old in good health and CMV-seropositive. The CDR3 is CSVDSTGGSTDTQYF. CDR3 DNA: TGCAGCGTTGATAGTACAGGGGGTAGCACAGATACGCAGTATTTT.